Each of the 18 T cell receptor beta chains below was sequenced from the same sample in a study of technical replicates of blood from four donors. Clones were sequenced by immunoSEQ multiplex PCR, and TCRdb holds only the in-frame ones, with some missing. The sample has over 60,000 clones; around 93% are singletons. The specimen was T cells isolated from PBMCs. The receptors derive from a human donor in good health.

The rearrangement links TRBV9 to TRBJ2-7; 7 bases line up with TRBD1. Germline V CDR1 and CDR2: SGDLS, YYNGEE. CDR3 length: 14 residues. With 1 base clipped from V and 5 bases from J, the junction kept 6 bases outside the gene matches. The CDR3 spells CASSVYGDRDEQYF. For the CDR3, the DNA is TGTGCCAGCAGCGTATACGGAGACAGGGACGAGCAGTACTTC.

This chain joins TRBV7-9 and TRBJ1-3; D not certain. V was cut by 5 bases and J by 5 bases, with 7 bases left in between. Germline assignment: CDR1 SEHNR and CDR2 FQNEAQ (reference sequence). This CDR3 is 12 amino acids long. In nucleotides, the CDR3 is TGTGCCAGCAGCCATGACAGAAACACCATATATTTT. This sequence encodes CASSHDRNTIYF.

In DNA, the CDR3 is TGTGCCAGCAGTTTGGGGACAGGGTGGGGCACTGAAGCTTTCTTT. This codes for CASSLGTGWGTEAFF. The rearrangement joins TRBV27 to TRBJ1-1, with 9 bases aligning to TRBD1. The CDR3 is 15 residues long. The V gene end was trimmed by 3 bases and the J gene end by 4 bases; junction bases not matched to a gene: 6. Germline CDR1 MNHEY, CDR2 SMNVEV (reference sequence).

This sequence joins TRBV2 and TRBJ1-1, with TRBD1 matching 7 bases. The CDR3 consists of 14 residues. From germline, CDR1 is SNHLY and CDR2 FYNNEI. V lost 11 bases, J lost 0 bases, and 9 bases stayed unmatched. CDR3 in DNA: TGTGCCGGTGCAGGGGGGCCCATGAACACTGAAGCTTTCTTT. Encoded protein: CAGAGGPMNTEAFF.

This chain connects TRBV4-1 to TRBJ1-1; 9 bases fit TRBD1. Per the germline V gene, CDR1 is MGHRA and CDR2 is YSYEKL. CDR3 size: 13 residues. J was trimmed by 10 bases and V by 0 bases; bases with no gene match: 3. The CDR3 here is CASSQEGDRVAFF. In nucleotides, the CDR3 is TGCGCCAGCAGCCAAGAGGGGGACAGGGTAGCTTTCTTT.

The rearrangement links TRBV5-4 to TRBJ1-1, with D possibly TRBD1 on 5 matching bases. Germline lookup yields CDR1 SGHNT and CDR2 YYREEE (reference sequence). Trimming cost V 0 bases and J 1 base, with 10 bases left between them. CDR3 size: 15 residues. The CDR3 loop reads CASSLGGGGNTEAFF. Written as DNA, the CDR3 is TGTGCCAGCAGCTTGGGGGGGGGAGGGAACACTGAAGCTTTCTTT.

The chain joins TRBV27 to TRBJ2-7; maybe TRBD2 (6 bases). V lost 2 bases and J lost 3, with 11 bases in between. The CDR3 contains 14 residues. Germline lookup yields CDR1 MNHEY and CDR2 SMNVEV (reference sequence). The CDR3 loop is CASSLDGGFYEQYF. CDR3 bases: TGTGCCAGCAGTTTAGATGGGGGGTTCTACGAGCAGTACTTC.

CDR3 nucleotide sequence: TGCGCCAGCAGTCTAACAGGGGGCGATTTGACAGATACGCAGTATTTT. It encodes CASSLTGGDLTDTQYF. This sequence joins TRBV5-1 and TRBJ2-3; TRBD1 aligns across 9 bases. The ends lost 5 bases at V and 3 bases at J; junction bases unmatched: 10. Germline-derived CDR1 and CDR2 are SGHRS and YFSETQ. This CDR3 contains 16 residues. The whole variable domain, remainder taken from reference TRBV5-1 and TRBJ2-3, is KAGVTQTPRYLIKTRGQQVTLSCSPISGHRSVSWYQQTPGQGLQFLFEYFSETQRNKGNFPGRFSGRQFSNSRSEMNVSTLELGDSALYLCASSLTGGDLTDTQYFGPGTRLTVL.

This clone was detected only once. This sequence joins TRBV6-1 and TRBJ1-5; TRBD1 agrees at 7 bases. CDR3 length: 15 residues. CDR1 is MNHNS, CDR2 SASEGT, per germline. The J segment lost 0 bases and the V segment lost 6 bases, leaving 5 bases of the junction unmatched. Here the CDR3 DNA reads TGTGCCAGCAGGGGGGACAGCTATAGCAATCAGCCCCAGCATTTT. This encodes CASRGDSYSNQPQHF.

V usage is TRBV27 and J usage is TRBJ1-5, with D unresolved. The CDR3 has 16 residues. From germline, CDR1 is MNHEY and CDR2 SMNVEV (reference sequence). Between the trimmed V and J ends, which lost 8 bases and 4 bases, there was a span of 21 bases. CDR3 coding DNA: TGTGCCAGCTCCCCGGAGGCAACCGCTCAGAATCAGCCCCAGCATTTT. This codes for CASSPEATAQNQPQHF.

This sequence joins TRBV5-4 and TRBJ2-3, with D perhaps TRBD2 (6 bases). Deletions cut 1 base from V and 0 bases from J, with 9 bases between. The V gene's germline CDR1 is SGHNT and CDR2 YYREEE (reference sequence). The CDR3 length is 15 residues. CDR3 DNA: TGTGCCAGCAGCTTGCGGGGGAAAAGCACAGATACGCAGTATTTT. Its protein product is CASSLRGKSTDTQYF.

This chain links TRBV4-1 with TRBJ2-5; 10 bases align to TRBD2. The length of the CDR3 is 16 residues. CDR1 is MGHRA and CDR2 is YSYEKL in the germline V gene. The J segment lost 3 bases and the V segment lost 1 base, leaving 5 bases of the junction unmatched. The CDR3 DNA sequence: TGCGCCAGCAGCCAAGGGGGGCTAGCGGGGGAAGAGACCCAGTACTTC. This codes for CASSQGGLAGEETQYF.

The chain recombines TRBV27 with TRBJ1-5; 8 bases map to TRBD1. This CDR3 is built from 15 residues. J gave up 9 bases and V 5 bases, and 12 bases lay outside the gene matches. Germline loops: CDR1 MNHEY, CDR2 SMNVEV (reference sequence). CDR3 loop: CASSLGGQASRPQHF. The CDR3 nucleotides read TGTGCCAGCAGTCTAGGGGGACAGGCCTCAAGGCCCCAGCATTTT.

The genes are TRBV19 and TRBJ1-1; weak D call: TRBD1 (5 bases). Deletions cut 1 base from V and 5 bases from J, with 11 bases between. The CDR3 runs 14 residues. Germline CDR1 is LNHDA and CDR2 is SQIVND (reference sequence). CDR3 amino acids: CASSIGVRGTEAFF. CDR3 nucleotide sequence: TGTGCCAGTAGTATAGGGGTACGGGGGACTGAAGCTTTCTTT.

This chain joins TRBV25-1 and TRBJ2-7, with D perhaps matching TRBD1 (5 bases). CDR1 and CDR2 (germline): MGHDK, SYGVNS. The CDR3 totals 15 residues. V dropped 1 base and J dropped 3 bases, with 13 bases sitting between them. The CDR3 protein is CASSEWGREDYEQYF. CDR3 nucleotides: TGTGCCAGCAGTGAATGGGGCAGGGAAGACTACGAGCAGTACTTC.

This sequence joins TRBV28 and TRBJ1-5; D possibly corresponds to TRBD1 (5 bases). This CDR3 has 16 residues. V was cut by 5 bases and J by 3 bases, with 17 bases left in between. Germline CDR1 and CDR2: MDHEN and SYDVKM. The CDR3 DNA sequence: TGTGCCAGCAGTCCCCTTGGGGCAGGCTACAATCAGCCCCAGCATTTT. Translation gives CASSPLGAGYNQPQHF.

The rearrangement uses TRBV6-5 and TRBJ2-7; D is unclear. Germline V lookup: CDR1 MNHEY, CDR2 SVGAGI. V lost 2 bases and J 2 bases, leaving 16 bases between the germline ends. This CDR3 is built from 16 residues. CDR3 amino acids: CASSYPSLRGTYEQYF. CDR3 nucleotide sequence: TGTGCCAGCAGTTACCCAAGCCTTAGAGGCACCTACGAGCAGTACTTC.

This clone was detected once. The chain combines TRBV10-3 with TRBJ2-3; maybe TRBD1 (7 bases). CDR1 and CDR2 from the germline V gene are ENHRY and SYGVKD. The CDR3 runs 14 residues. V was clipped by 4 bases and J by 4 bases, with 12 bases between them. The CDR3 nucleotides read TGTGCCATCAGTGCCGGAGGGGGCGCAGATACGCAGTATTTT. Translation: CAISAGGGADTQYF.